This passage covers 23 T cell receptor beta chains from one sample sequenced in a study of tumor-infiltrating lymphocytes in localized non-small cell lung cancer. Using immunoSEQ multiplex PCR, the repertoire was profiled, and TCRdb retains in-frame clones only, with some absent. The data contain approximately 4,900 clones, roughly three fifths of them seen just once; the ten biggest clones take up around 58%. The sequencing input was lung tumor tissue. The receptors come from a human donor with non-small cell lung cancer.

This clone was recorded a few times. CDR3: CASSPRQGAEAFF. Here the CDR3 DNA reads TGTGCCAGCAGCCCACGACAGGGGGCGGAAGCTTTCTTT. The chain carries TRBV7-3 and TRBJ1-1, with TRBD1 identical over 10 bases. The CDR3 contains 13 residues. The V and J ends lost 5 bases and 8 bases, in that order; junction bases with no gene match: 5. CDR1 and CDR2 from the germline V gene are SGHTA and FQGTGA.

V usage is TRBV5-1 and J usage is TRBJ2-3, with D uncertain. This CDR3 comprises 13 residues. V lost 2 bases to trimming and J lost 1 base, with 5 bases between them. Germline V gene lookup returns CDR1 SGHRS and CDR2 YFSETQ. The CDR3 loop is CASSFQGTDTQYF. For the CDR3, the DNA is TGCGCCAGCAGCTTTCAGGGCACAGATACGCAGTATTTT.

J is TRBJ1-2 and V is TRBV6-5; D call uncertain. The V end was cut by 0 bases, the J end by 8 bases, with 10 bases between. Germline V gene sequence: CDR1 MNHEY, CDR2 SVGAGI. The CDR3 spans 13 residues. CDR3 nucleotide sequence: TGTGCCAGCAGTTACTCGATCGGGAGAGGCTACACCTTC. This encodes CASSYSIGRGYTF.

V is TRBV5-1 and J is TRBJ2-7, with a tentative D call TRBD1 (6 bases). The CDR3 is made up of 16 amino acids. The germline V gene has CDR1 SGHRS and CDR2 YFSETQ. V was cut by 6 bases and J by 0 bases, with 19 bases left in between. The CDR3 DNA follows: TGCGCCAGCAACGATGGTGACAGGACTCTCTCCTACGAGCAGTACTTC. Its protein product is CASNDGDRTLSYEQYF.

This clone was counted between two and nine times. The V call is TRBV14, the J call TRBJ2-1; 7 nucleotides line up with TRBD1. V trimming: 5 bases; J trimming: 6 bases; junction bases outside the gene matches: 7. This CDR3 has 14 amino acids. From germline, CDR1 is SGHDN and CDR2 FVKESK. This CDR3 is CASSLGGQLNEQFF. CDR3 bases: TGTGCCAGCAGCTTAGGGGGCCAACTCAATGAGCAGTTCTTC.

The rearrangement joins TRBV5-1 to TRBJ1-6, with 9 bases that match TRBD1. The junction had 7 bases not matched to a gene; V was cut back by 3 bases and J by 0 bases. CDR3 length: 18 residues. Looked up from germline, CDR1 is SGHRS and CDR2 is YFSETQ. CDR3 protein: CASSSPGQGSSYNSPLHF. CDR3 DNA: TGCGCCAGCAGCTCACCGGGACAGGGAAGCTCCTATAATTCACCCCTCCACTTT.

This chain uses TRBV5-6 with TRBJ1-1, with TRBD1 as a possible D gene (5 bases). There are 13 residues in the CDR3. V lost 5 bases to trimming and J lost 0 bases, with 8 bases between them. Germline V gene sequence: CDR1 SGHDT, CDR2 YYEEEE. CDR3 region: CASSLRVNTEAFF. Written as DNA, the CDR3 is TGTGCCAGCAGTCTCAGGGTGAACACTGAAGCTTTCTTT.

This rearrangement joins TRBV15 to TRBJ2-3; 9 positions agree with TRBD1. CDR1 LNHNV and CDR2 YYDKDF come from the germline V gene (reference sequence). V was pared by 5 bases and J by 3 bases, with 6 bases of the junction left unmatched. The CDR3 sequence is 15 residues long. Written as DNA, the CDR3 is TGTGCCACCAGCCCACAGGGGGCGACAACAGATACGCAGTATTTT. Residues: CATSPQGATTDTQYF.

The rearrangement links TRBV2 to TRBJ2-2; TRBD1 aligns across 10 bases. In germline, CDR1 is SNHLY, CDR2 FYNNEI. With 6 bases clipped from V and 0 bases from J, the junction kept 10 bases outside the gene matches. The CDR3 sequence is 18 residues long. The CDR3 spells CASSERRTGGANTGELFF. The CDR3 DNA is TGTGCCAGCAGCGAACGGAGGACAGGGGGTGCGAACACCGGGGAGCTGTTTTTT.

V gene TRBV7-9 combines with J gene TRBJ2-5; TRBD2 matches at 11 bases. This CDR3 contains 17 residues. CDR1 is SEHNR, CDR2 FQNEAQ, per germline (reference sequence). The V gene end was trimmed by 5 bases and the J gene end by 0 bases; junction bases not matched to a gene: 8. CDR3 in DNA: TGTGCCAGCAGCGTTAGCGGGGGGGCCTTGGACCAAGAGACCCAGTACTTC. Protein product: CASSVSGGALDQETQYF.

The CDR3, as DNA: TGTGCCAGCAGCCAAGAAAGCGGGGACACCTACAATGAGCAGTTCTTC. Protein sequence: CASSQESGDTYNEQFF. The chain links TRBV14 to TRBJ2-1, with D maybe TRBD2 (7 bases). The V gene lost 0 bases and the J gene lost 2 bases, with 11 bases spanning the gap. Looked up from germline, CDR1 is SGHDN and CDR2 is FVKESK. The CDR3 length is 16 residues.

The V gene is TRBV5-8, the J gene TRBJ2-7; 7 positions match TRBD1. V lost 2 bases and J lost 5; bases outside the gene matches: 16. Germline CDR1 is SGHTS and CDR2 is YDEGEE. The CDR3 spans 17 residues. The CDR3 reads CASSFIGFGRGQNEQYF. For the CDR3, the DNA is TGTGCCAGCAGCTTTATCGGGTTCGGAAGGGGGCAGAACGAGCAGTACTTC.

This chain links TRBV30 with TRBJ2-1; D may be TRBD2 (6 bases). This CDR3 contains 13 residues. Looked up from germline, CDR1 is GTSNPN and CDR2 is SVGIG (reference sequence). V shed 3 bases and J shed 7 bases, with 13 bases lying between them. The CDR3 spells CAWRFLARNEQFF. In nucleotides, the CDR3 is TGTGCCTGGAGGTTCCTAGCGAGGAATGAGCAGTTCTTC. The full variable domain, rest sourced from reference TRBV30 and TRBJ2-1, is SQTIHQWPATLVQPVGSPLSLECTVEGTSNPNLYWYRQAAGRGLQLLFYSVGIGQISSEVPQNLSASRPQDRQFILSSKKLLLSDSGFYLCAWRFLARNEQFFGPGTRLTVL.

About this clone itself: At one end, the junction sequence differs from germline, possibly due to a read error. V is TRBV5-1 and J is TRBJ1-2; TRBD1 is a possible D gene (5 bases). The CDR3 is 15 residues long. Germline CDR1 reads SGHRS; CDR2 reads YFSETQ. For the CDR3, the DNA is TGCGCCAGCAGCCGTTTCACCGGGGCTAACTATGGCTACACTTTC. Translation: CASSRFTGANYGYTF. Full variable domain (rest looked up from reference TRBV5-1 and TRBJ1-2): KAGVTQTPRYLIKTRGQQVTLSCSPISGHRSVSWYQQTPGQGLQFLFEYFSETQRNKGNFPGRFSGRQFSNSRSEMNVSTLELGDSALYLCASSRFTGANYGYTFGSGTRLTVV.

The CDR3 loop is CASGSGRSDNSPLHF. As DNA, the CDR3 is TGTGCTAGTGGTTCAGGGAGGTCGGATAATTCACCCCTCCACTTT. V is TRBV12-5 and J is TRBJ1-6; D is possibly TRBD1 (5 bases). The CDR3 runs to 15 residues. Germline lookup yields CDR1 LGHNT and CDR2 FRNRAP. V was clipped by 4 bases and J by 5 bases, with 12 bases between them.

This chain uses TRBV9 with TRBJ2-6; D ambiguous. The CDR3 extends over 15 amino acids. The V and J ends lost 4 bases and 2 bases respectively, with 10 bases between them. CDR1 and CDR2 from the germline V gene are SGDLS and YYNGEE. CDR3 residues: CASSSRRAGANVLTF. The CDR3 bases are TGTGCCAGCAGCTCCCGAAGGGCTGGGGCCAACGTCCTGACTTTC.

The genes are TRBV5-4 and TRBJ1-1, with D tentatively TRBD1 (5 bases). The CDR3 contains 16 residues. The germline V and J ends were trimmed by 3 bases and 0 bases, with 15 bases remaining between them. Germline V gene data show CDR1 as SGHNT and CDR2 as YYREEE (reference sequence). The CDR3 DNA reads as TGTGCCAGCAGCTCGGACGGGGGGAGGATGAACACTGAAGCTTTCTTT. It encodes CASSSDGGRMNTEAFF.

This clone was counted only a few times. The CDR3 sequence: CASSQKRGSEQYV. CDR3 DNA sequence: TGTGCCAGTAGTCAGAAAAGGGGGAGCGAGCAGTACGTC. This chain links TRBV19 with TRBJ2-7, with a possible D match to TRBD1 (6 bases). The CDR3 runs to 13 residues. The germline V gene encodes CDR1 LNHDA and CDR2 SQIVND (reference sequence). With 5 bases removed from V and 6 bases from J, the gap between germline ends came to 14 bases.

This clone was picked up one time. CDR3 region: CASTSGGNTGELFF. The DNA for the CDR3 is TGTGCCAGTACTTCTGGGGGGAACACCGGGGAGCTGTTTTTT. This chain uses TRBV19 with TRBJ2-2; D is possibly TRBD1 or TRBD2 (5 bases each). Deletions cut 7 bases from V and 1 base from J, with 10 bases between. The CDR3 is made up of 14 amino acids. Germline V gene lookup returns CDR1 LNHDA and CDR2 SQIVND (reference sequence).

The chain uses TRBV30 and TRBJ1-3; D call uncertain. The CDR3 extends over 13 amino acids. Germline V gene data show CDR1 as GTSNPN and CDR2 as SVGIG (reference sequence). V dropped 3 bases and J dropped 2 bases, with 8 bases sitting between them. CDR3 in DNA: TGTGCCTGGAGGGACTCAGCTGGAAACACCATATATTTT. Protein sequence: CAWRDSAGNTIYF.

This chain uses TRBV9 with TRBJ1-1, with a tentative D call TRBD1 (5 bases). The germline CDR1 and CDR2 sequences are SGDLS and YYNGEE. This CDR3 is 16 amino acids long. V gave up 4 bases and J gave up 1 base, with 17 bases separating them. This chain's CDR3 is CASSLGAGRENTEAFF. Written as DNA, the CDR3 is TGTGCCAGCAGCCTAGGGGCGGGCAGGGAGAACACTGAAGCTTTCTTT.

As DNA, the CDR3 is TGTGCCAGCAGCTTAGCGCCGGGGGGTGATACTGAAGCTTTCTTT. As protein: CASSLAPGGDTEAFF. V gene TRBV7-6 combines with J gene TRBJ1-1; perhaps TRBD1 as D (5 bases). The CDR3 consists of 15 residues. V lost 0 bases to trimming and J lost 5 bases, with 13 bases between them. Germline V lookup: CDR1 SGHVS, CDR2 FNYEAQ. Full variable domain (outside the CDR3, taken from reference TRBV7-6 and TRBJ1-1): GAGVSQSPRYKVTKRGQDVALRCDPISGHVSLYWYRQALGQGPEFLTYFNYEAQQDKSGLPNDRFSAERPEGSISTLTIQRTEQRDSAMYRCASSLAPGGDTEAFFGQGTRLTVV.

The gene calls are TRBV30 and TRBJ1-2; 9 bases line up with TRBD1. V lost 2 bases, J lost 3 bases, and 4 bases stayed unmatched. This CDR3 contains 14 residues. In germline, CDR1 is GTSNPN, CDR2 SVGIG (reference sequence). CDR3 protein: CAWSPGQGYYGYTF. CDR3 nucleotide sequence: TGTGCCTGGAGTCCGGGACAGGGCTACTATGGCTACACCTTC.